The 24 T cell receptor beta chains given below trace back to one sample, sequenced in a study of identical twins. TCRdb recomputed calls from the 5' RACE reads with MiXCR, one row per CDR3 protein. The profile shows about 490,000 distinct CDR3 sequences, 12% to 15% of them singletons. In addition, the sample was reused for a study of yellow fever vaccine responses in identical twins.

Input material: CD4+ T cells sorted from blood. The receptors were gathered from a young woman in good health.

The CDR3, as DNA: TGTGCCACCAGTGACACTACACAGGGGGAGGGCTACAATGAGCAGTTCTTC. As protein: CATSDTTQGEGYNEQFF. J is TRBJ2-1 and V is TRBV24-1; maybe TRBD1 (8 bases). V was clipped by 4 bases and J by 3 bases, with 18 bases between them. The CDR3 contains 17 residues. Per the germline V gene, CDR1 is KGHDR and CDR2 is SFDVKD.

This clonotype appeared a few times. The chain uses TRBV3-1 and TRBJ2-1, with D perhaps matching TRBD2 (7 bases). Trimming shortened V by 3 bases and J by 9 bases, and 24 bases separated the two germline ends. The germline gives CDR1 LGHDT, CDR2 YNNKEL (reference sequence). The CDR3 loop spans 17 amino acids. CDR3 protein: CASSHAWGGGSFCEQFF. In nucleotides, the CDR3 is TGTGCCAGCAGCCATGCCTGGGGGGGGGGCAGTTTTTGTGAGCAGTTCTTC.

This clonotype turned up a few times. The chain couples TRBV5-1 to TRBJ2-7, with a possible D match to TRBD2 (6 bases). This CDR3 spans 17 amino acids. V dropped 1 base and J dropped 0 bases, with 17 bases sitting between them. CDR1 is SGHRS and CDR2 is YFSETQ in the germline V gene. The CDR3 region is CASSLSQGKRASYEQYF. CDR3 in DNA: TGCGCCAGCAGCTTGTCGCAGGGCAAGCGGGCCTCCTACGAGCAGTACTTC.

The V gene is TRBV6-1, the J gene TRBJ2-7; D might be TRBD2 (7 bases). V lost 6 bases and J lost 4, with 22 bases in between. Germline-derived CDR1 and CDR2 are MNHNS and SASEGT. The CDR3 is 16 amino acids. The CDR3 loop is CASSPLVGGGQYEQYV. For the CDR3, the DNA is TGTGCCAGCAGCCCACTCGTCGGCGGGGGCCAATACGAGCAGTACGTC.

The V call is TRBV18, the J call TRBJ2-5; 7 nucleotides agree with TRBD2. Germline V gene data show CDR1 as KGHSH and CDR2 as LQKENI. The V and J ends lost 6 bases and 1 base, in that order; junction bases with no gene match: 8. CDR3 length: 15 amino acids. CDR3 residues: CASSQREGSQETQYF. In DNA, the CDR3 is TGTGCCAGCTCCCAAAGGGAGGGCAGCCAAGAGACCCAGTACTTC.

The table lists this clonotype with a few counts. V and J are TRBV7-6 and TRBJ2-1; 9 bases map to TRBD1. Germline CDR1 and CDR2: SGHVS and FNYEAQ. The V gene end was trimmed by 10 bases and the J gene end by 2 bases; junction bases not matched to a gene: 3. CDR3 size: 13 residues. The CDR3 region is CATGTGPYNEQFF. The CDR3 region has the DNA TGTGCCACCGGGACAGGGCCCTACAATGAGCAGTTCTTC.

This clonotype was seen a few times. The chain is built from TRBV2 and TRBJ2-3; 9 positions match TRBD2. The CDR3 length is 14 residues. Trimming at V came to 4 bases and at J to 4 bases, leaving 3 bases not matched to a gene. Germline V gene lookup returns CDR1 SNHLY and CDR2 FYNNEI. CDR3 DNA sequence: TGTGCCAGCAGTGCAGCGGGAGGACCAGATACGCAGTATTTT. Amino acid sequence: CASSAAGGPDTQYF.

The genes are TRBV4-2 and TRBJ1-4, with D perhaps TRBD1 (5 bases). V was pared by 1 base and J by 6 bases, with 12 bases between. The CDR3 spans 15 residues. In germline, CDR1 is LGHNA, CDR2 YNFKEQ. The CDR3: CASSQGLGPDEKLFF. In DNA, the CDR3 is TGTGCCAGCAGCCAAGGGTTGGGGCCGGATGAAAAACTGTTTTTT.

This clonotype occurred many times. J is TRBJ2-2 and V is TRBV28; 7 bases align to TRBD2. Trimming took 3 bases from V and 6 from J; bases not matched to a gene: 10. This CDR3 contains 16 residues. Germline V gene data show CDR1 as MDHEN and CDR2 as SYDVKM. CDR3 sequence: CASSFSFGLVPGELFF. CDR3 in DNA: TGTGCCAGCAGTTTCTCCTTTGGACTAGTCCCCGGGGAGCTGTTTTTT.

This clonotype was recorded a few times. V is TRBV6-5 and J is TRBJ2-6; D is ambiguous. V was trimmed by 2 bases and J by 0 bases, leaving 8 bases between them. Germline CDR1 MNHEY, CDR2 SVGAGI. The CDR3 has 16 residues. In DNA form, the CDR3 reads TGTGCCAGCAGTTACATGCCGACCTCTGGGGCCAACGTCCTGACTTTC. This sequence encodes CASSYMPTSGANVLTF.

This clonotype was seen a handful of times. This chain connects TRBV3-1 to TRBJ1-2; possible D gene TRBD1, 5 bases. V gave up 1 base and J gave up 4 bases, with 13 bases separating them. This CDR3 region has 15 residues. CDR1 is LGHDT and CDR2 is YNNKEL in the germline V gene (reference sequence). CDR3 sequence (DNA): TGTGCCAGCAGCCAAGTGTCTAAGGGGACCTATGGCTACACCTTC. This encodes CASSQVSKGTYGYTF.

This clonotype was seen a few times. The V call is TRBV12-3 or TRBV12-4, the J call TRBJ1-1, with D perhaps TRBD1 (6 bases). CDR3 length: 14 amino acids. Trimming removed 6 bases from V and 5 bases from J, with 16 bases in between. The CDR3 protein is CASSPDRRETEAFF. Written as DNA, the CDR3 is TGTGCCAGCAGCCCCGACAGGCGAGAGACTGAAGCTTTCTTT.

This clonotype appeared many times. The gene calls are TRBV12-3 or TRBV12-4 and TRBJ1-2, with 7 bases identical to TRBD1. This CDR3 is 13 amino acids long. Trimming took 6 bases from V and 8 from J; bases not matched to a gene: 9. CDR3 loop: CASRGGTVKGYTF. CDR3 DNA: TGTGCCAGCAGGGGAGGGACAGTTAAGGGCTACACCTTC.

The CDR3 DNA reads as TGTGCCAGCAGCGTAGGTCGCGTTGACACCGGGGAGCTGTTTTTT. Its translation: CASSVGRVDTGELFF. The chain couples TRBV9 to TRBJ2-2, with D uncertain. V lost 0 bases and J 3 bases, leaving 9 bases between the germline ends. The CDR3 sequence is 15 residues long. Per germline, CDR1 SGDLS and CDR2 YYNGEE.

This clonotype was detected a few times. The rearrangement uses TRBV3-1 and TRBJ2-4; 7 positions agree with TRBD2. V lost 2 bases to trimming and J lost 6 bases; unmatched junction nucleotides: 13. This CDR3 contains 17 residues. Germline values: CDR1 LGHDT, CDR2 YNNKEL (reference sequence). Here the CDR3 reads CASSQSSGTGGRNIQYF. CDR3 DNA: TGTGCCAGCAGCCAATCCTCCGGGACGGGGGGTAGAAACATTCAGTACTTC.

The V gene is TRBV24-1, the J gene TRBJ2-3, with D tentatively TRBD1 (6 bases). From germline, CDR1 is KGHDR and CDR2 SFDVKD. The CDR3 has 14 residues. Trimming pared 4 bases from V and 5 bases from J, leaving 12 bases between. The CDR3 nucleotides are TGTGCCACCAGTGAAACAGGGTCCCTAGATACGCAGTATTTT. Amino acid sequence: CATSETGSLDTQYF.

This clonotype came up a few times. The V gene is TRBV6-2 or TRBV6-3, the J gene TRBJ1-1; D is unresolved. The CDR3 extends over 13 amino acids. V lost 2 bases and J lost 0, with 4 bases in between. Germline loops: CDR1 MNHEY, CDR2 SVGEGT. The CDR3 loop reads CASSYLMNTEAFF. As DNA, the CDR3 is TGTGCCAGCAGTTACCTAATGAACACTGAAGCTTTCTTT.

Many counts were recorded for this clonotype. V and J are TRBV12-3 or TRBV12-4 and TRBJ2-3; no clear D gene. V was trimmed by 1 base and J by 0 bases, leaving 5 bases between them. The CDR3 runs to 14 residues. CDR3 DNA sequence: TGTGCCAGCAGTTTAGACATTAGCACAGATACGCAGTATTTT. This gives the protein CASSLDISTDTQYF.

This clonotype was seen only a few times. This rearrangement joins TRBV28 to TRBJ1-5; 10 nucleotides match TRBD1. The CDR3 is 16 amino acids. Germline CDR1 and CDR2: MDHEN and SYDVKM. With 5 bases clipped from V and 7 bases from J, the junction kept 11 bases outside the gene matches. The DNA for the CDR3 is TGTGCCAGCAGTGGGGGCGGACAGGGGGGTCACCAGCCCCAGCATTTT. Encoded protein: CASSGGGQGGHQPQHF.

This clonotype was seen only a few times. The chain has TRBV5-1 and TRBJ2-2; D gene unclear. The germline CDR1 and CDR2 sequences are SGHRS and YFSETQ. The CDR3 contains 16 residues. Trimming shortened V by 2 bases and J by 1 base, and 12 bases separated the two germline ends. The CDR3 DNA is TGCGCCAGCAGCTTAGTAGGTCCAGGGAACACCGGGGAGCTGTTTTTT. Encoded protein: CASSLVGPGNTGELFF.

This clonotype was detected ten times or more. The CDR3 sequence is CASSSIPRTGDTNEQYF. CDR3 DNA sequence: TGCGCCAGCAGCTCAATACCCCGGACAGGGGACACCAACGAGCAGTACTTC. V gene TRBV5-1 combines with J gene TRBJ2-7, with 9 nucleotides matching TRBD1. The CDR3 is 17 amino acids. The germline V gene has CDR1 SGHRS and CDR2 YFSETQ. Trimming removed 3 bases from V and 5 bases from J; junction bases left unmatched: 15.

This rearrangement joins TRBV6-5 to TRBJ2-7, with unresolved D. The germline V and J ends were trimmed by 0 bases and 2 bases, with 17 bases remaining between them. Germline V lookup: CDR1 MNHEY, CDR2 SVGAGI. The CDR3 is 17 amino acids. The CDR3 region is CASSYSPGPLNTYEQYF. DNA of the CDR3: TGTGCCAGCAGTTACTCTCCAGGCCCGTTAAATACCTACGAGCAGTACTTC.

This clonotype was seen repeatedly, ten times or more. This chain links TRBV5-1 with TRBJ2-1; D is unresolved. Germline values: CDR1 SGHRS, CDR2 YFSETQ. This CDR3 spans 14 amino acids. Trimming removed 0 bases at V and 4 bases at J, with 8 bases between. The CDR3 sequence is CASSLAQGYNEQFF. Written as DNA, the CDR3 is TGCGCCAGCAGCTTGGCCCAAGGTTACAATGAGCAGTTCTTC.

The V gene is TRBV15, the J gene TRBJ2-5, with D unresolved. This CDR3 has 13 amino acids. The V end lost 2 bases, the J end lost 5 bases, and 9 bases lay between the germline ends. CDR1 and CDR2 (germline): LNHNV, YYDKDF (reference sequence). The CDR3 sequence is CATSRQMGETQYF. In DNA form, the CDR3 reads TGTGCCACCAGCAGACAGATGGGGGAGACCCAGTACTTC.